What follows are 18 T cell receptor beta chains derived from one specimen sequenced in a study of T cells expressing NK-cell markers (dated by TCRdb to about 2020). Receptor libraries were prepared by 5' RACE. Reads for this sample came from an Illumina HiSeq 2000. One entry per CDR3 protein sequence results from the TCRdb reprocessing of the reads, with DNA left out. This sample's clone table shows about 430,000 distinct CDR3 sequences. The ten largest clones capture 1.4% of the sample. Sequenced sample: blood T cells: a sorted CD56 or NKG2C T cell subset, CD4+ or CD8+ T cells, or bulk PBMC T cells (not recorded which). These receptors originate from a woman between 45 and 60 years old in good health. Donor details come from another sample of the same person, matched by shared clones.

This chain links TRBV20-1 with TRBJ2-7; the D gene TCRdb calls, TRBD1, cannot be checked with no DNA. Germline-derived CDR1 and CDR2 are DFQATT and SNEGSKA (reference sequence). This CDR3 has 12 residues. The CDR3 sequence: CSARVQGGEQYF.

The rearrangement uses TRBV29-1 and TRBJ2-6. Per the germline V gene, CDR1 is SQVTM and CDR2 is ANQGSEA. The length of the CDR3 is 16 residues. CDR3 loop: CSVEGRLHSGANVLTF.

CDR3 sequence reads: CASSTRSGSHSSYEQYF. The chain has TRBV3-1 and TRBJ2-7; there is no DNA to check the TCRdb D call of TRBD2. CDR1 is LGHDT, CDR2 YNNKEL, per germline (reference sequence). The CDR3 sequence is 17 residues long.

J is TRBJ1-1 and V is TRBV6-1; absent DNA, TCRdb's TRBD1 call cannot be checked. The CDR3 consists of 13 residues. Germline values: CDR1 MNHNS, CDR2 SASEGT. CDR3 sequence: CASSQSGVSEAFF.

This chain connects TRBV7-9 to TRBJ2-2; TCRdb selects TRBD1, and the lack of DNA leaves this call unchecked. This CDR3 region has 17 residues. Per the germline V gene, CDR1 is SEHNR and CDR2 is FQNEAQ (reference sequence). The CDR3: CASSSRQGGFSTGELFF.

The chain employs TRBV4-2 and TRBJ2-5. This CDR3 spans 14 amino acids. Germline CDR1 LGHNA, CDR2 YNFKEQ. The CDR3 reads CASSQEWGQETQYF.

The genes are TRBV4-1 and TRBJ2-3; as DNA is missing, the TRBD2 call by TCRdb cannot be tested. This CDR3 is built from 19 residues. In germline, CDR1 is MGHRA, CDR2 YSYEKL. The CDR3 spells CASSQVSGASSGNTDTQYF.

The J gene is TRBJ2-3, the V gene TRBV20-1; TCRdb designates TRBD2, a call that cannot be tested without DNA. This CDR3 has 14 amino acids. Germline V gives CDR1 DFQATT, CDR2 SNEGSKA (reference sequence). CDR3 residues: CSVTVGRALDTQYF.

The chain uses TRBV10-1 and TRBJ1-1; there is no DNA to check the TCRdb D call of TRBD1. Germline V lookup: CDR1 WNHNN, CDR2 SYGVQD (reference sequence). The CDR3 contains 16 residues. CDR3 sequence reads: CASSATVWGAETEAFF.

V is TRBV6-4 and J is TRBJ2-6. This CDR3 region has 14 residues. Germline-derived CDR1 and CDR2 are MRHNA and SNTAGT. The CDR3 loop reads CASSDSYGANVLTF.

The V call is TRBV5-1, the J call TRBJ2-7. CDR1 is SGHRS, CDR2 YFSETQ, per germline. This CDR3 spans 14 amino acids. The CDR3 sequence is CASSSLGRVYEQYF.

The gene calls are TRBV5-6 and TRBJ2-2. The CDR3 consists of 13 residues. Germline loops: CDR1 SGHDT, CDR2 YYEEEE. The CDR3 loop is CASSSRWTGELFF. The whole variable domain, remainder taken from reference TRBV5-6 and TRBJ2-2, is DAGVTQSPTHLIKTRGQQVTLRCSPKSGHDTVSWYQQALGQGPQFIFQYYEEEERQRGNFPDRFSGHQFPNYSSELNVNALLLGDSALYLCASSSRWTGELFFGEGSRLTVL.

The rearrangement joins TRBV11-2 to TRBJ2-3; no DNA is available, so the TRBD2 call from TCRdb remains unchecked. CDR3 length: 17 residues. Per the germline V gene, CDR1 is SGHAT and CDR2 is FQNNGV. The CDR3 spells CASSGLAGGWGTDTQYF. The whole variable domain, filled in from reference TRBV11-2 and TRBJ2-3, reads EAGVAQSPRYKIIEKRQSVAFWCNPISGHATLYWYQQILGQGPKLLIQFQNNGVVDDSQLPKDRFSAERLKGVDSTLKIQPAKLEDSAVYLCASSGLAGGWGTDTQYFGPGTRLTVL.

This chain connects TRBV5-7 to TRBJ2-2; the D call from TCRdb, TRBD1, cannot be confirmed without DNA. TRBV5-7 is reported as an ORF; its role is uncertain. This CDR3 comprises 13 residues. The CDR3 protein is CASRDRSTGELFF.

This chain connects TRBV5-1 to TRBJ2-1; no DNA is available, so the TRBD2 call from TCRdb remains unchecked. CDR1 SGHRS and CDR2 YFSETQ come from the germline V gene. CDR3 length equals 16 residues. The CDR3 sequence is CASSLGAGGSFDEQFF.

The gene calls are TRBV6-6 and TRBJ2-5; TCRdb gives TRBD2 as the D gene, but with no DNA this cannot be confirmed. This CDR3 spans 17 amino acids. Germline values: CDR1 MNHNY, CDR2 SVGAGI (reference sequence). CDR3 loop: CASSYSSKAGVKETQYF.

The chain employs TRBV6-2 or TRBV6-3 and TRBJ2-7; there is no DNA to check the TCRdb D call of TRBD1. Germline CDR1 reads MNHEY; CDR2 reads SVGEGT. CDR3 length equals 15 residues. CDR3 region: CASSYLGPKNGEQYF.

The chain's CDR3 is CASSLRLEETQYF. V usage is TRBV3-1 and J usage is TRBJ2-5; TCRdb indicates TRBD2, and absent DNA this call remains unverified. The germline gives CDR1 LGHDT, CDR2 YNNKEL (reference sequence). The CDR3 has 13 amino acids.